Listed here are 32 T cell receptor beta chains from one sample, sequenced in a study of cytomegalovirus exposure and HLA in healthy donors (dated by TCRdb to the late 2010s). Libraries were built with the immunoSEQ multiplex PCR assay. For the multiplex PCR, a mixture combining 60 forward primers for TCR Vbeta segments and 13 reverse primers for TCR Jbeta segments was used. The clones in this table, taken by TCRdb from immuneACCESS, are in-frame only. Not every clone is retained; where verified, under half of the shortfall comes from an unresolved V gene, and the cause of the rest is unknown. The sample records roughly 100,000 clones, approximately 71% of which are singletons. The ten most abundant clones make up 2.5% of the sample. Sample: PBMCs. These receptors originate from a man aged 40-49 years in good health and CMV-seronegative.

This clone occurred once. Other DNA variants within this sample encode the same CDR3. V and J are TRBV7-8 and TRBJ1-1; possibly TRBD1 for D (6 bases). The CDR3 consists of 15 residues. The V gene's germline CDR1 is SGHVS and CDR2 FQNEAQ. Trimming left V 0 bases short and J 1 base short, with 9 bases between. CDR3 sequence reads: CASSLAGGGNTEAFF. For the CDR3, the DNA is TGTGCCAGCAGCTTAGCTGGGGGCGGGAACACTGAAGCTTTCTTT. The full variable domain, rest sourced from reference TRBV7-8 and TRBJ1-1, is GAGVSQSPRYKVAKRGQDVALRCDPISGHVSLFWYQQALGQGPEFLTYFQNEAQLDKSGLPSDRFFAERPEGSVSTLKIQRTQQEDSAVYLCASSLAGGGNTEAFFGQGTRLTVV.

Here the CDR3 DNA reads TGTGCCAGCAGCGTACAGCAGGGCGGCAATCAGCCCCAGCATTTT. Residues: CASSVQQGGNQPQHF. J is TRBJ1-5 and V is TRBV6-1; TRBD1 might be the D (5 bases). Trimming removed 6 bases at V and 2 bases at J, with 14 bases between. CDR3 length equals 15 residues. Germline CDR1 MNHNS, CDR2 SASEGT.

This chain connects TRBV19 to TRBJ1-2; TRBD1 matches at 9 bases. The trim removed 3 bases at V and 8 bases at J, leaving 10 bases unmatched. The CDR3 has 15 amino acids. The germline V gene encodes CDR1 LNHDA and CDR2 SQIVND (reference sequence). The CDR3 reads CASSILRDRVSGYTF. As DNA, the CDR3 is TGTGCCAGTAGTATCCTAAGGGACAGGGTGTCCGGCTACACCTTC.

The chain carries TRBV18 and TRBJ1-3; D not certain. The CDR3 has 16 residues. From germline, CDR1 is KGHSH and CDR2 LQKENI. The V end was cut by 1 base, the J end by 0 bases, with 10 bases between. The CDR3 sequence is CASSPRGGDSGNTIYF. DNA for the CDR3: TGTGCCAGCTCACCACGTGGAGGCGACTCTGGAAACACCATATATTTT.

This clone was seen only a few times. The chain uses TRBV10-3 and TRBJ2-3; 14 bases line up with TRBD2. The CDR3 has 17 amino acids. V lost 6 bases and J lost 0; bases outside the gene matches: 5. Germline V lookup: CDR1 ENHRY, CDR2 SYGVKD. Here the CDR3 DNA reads TGTGCCATCAGCGGGACTAGCGGGGGAGCTAGCACAGATACGCAGTATTTT. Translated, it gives CAISGTSGGASTDTQYF.

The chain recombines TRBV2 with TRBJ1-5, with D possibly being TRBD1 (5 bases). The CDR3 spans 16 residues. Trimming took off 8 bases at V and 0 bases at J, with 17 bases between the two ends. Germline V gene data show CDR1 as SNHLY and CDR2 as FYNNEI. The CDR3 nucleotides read TGTGCCAGCGGAGTGGGGGGAGTCGGTAGCAATCAGCCCCAGCATTTT. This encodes CASGVGGVGSNQPQHF.

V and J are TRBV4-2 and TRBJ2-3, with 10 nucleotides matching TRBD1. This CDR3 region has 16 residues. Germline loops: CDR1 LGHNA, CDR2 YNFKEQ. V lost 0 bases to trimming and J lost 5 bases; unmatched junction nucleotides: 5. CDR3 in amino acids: CASSQETGGVLDTQYF. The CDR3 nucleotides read TGTGCCAGCAGCCAAGAGACAGGGGGCGTTTTAGATACGCAGTATTTT.

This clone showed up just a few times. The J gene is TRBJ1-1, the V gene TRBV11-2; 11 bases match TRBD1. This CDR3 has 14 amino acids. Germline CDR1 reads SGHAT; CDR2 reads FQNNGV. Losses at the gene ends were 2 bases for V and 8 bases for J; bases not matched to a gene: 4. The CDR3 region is CASSLYRDRGEAFF. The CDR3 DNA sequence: TGTGCCAGCAGCTTATATAGGGACAGGGGGGAAGCTTTCTTT. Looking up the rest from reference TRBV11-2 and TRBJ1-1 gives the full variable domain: EAGVAQSPRYKIIEKRQSVAFWCNPISGHATLYWYQQILGQGPKLLIQFQNNGVVDDSQLPKDRFSAERLKGVDSTLKIQPAKLEDSAVYLCASSLYRDRGEAFFGQGTRLTVV.

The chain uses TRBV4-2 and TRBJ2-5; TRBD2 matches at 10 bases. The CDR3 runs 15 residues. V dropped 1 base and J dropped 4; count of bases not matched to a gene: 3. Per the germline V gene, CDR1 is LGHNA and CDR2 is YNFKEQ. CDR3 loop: CASSQVAGGVETQYF. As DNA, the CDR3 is TGTGCCAGCAGCCAAGTAGCGGGGGGCGTAGAGACCCAGTACTTC.

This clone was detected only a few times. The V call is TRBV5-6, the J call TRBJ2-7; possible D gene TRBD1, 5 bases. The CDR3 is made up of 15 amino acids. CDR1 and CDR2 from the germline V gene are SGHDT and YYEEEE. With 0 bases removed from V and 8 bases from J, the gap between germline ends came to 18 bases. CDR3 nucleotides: TGTGCCAGCAGCTTGGCCCCTTCGGTACAGGCTAAGCAGTACTTC. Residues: CASSLAPSVQAKQYF.

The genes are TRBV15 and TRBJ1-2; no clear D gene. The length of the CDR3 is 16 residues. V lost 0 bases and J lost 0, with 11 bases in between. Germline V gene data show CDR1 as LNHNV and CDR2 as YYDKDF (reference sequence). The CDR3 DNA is TGTGCCACCAGCAGAGATTTGCGCGTAACTAACTATGGCTACACCTTC. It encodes CATSRDLRVTNYGYTF.

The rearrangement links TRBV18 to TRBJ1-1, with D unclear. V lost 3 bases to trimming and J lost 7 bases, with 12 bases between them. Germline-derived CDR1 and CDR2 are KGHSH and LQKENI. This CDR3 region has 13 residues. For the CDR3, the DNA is TGTGCCAGCTCACCGACGACAATCGGTGAAGCTTTCTTT. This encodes CASSPTTIGEAFF.

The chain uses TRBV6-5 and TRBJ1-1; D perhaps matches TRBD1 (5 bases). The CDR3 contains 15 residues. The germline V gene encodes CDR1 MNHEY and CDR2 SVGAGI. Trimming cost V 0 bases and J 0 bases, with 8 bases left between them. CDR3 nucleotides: TGTGCCAGCAGTTACTCACCAGGGATGAACACTGAAGCTTTCTTT. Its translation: CASSYSPGMNTEAFF.

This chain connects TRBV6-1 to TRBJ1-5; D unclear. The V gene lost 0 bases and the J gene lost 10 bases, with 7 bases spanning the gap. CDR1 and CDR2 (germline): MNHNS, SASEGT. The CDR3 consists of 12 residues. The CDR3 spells CASSEANRPQHF. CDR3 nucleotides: TGTGCCAGCAGTGAAGCGAACAGACCCCAGCATTTT.

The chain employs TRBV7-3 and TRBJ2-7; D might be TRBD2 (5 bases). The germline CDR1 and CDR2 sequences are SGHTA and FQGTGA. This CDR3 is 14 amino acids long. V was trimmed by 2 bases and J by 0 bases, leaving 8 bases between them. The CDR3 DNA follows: TGTGCCAGCAGCTTATCGGGGAGCTCCTACGAGCAGTACTTC. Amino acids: CASSLSGSSYEQYF.

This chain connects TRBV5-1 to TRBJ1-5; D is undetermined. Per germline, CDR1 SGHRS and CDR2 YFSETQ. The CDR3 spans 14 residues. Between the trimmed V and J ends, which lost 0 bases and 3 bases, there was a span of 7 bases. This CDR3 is CASSLGPPNQPQHF. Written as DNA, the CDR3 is TGCGCCAGCAGCTTGGGGCCACCCAATCAGCCCCAGCATTTT.

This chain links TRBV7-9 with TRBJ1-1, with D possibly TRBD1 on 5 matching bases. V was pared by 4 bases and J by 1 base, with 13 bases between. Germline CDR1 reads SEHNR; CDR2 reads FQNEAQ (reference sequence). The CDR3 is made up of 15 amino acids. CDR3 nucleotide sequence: TGTGCCAGCAGCTCAAGAGCAGGGAAGAACACTGAAGCTTTCTTT. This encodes CASSSRAGKNTEAFF. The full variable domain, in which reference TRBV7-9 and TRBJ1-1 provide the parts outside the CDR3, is DTGVSQNPRHKITKRGQNVTFRCDPISEHNRLYWYRQTLGQGPEFLTYFQNEAQLEKSRLLSDRFSAERPKGSFSTLEIQRTEQGDSAMYLCASSSRAGKNTEAFFGQGTRLTVV.

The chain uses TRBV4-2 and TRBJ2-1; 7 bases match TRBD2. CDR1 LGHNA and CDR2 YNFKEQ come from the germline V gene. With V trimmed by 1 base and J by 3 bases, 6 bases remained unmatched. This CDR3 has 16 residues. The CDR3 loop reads CASSQGGLGNYNEQFF. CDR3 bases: TGTGCCAGCAGCCAAGGCGGACTAGGCAACTACAATGAGCAGTTCTTC.

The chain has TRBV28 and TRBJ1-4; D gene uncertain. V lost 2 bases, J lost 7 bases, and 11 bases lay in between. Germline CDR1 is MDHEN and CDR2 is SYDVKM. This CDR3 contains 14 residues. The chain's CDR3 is CASSLGSRGEKLFF. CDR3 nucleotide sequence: TGTGCCAGCAGTTTAGGTTCGAGAGGTGAAAAACTGTTTTTT.

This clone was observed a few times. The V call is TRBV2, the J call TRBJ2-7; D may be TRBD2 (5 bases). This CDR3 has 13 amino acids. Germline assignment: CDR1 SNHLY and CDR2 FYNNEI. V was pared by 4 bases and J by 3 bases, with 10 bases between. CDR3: CASSALAGYEQYF. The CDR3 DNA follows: TGTGCCAGCAGTGCGCTAGCCGGCTACGAGCAGTACTTC.

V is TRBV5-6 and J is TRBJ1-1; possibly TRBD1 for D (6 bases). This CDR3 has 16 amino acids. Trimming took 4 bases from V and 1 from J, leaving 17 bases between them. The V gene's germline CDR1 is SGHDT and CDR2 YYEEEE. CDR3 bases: TGTGCCAGCAGCCCCCTCGGGGGGCGAGGGAACACTGAAGCTTTCTTT. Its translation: CASSPLGGRGNTEAFF.

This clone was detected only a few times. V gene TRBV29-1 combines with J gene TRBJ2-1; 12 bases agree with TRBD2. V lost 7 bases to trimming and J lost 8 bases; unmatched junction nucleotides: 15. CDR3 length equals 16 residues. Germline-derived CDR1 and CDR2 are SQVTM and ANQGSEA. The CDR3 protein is CSAKAGASGGAYEQFF. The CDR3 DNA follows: TGCAGCGCGAAAGCAGGAGCTAGCGGGGGGGCCTATGAGCAGTTCTTC.

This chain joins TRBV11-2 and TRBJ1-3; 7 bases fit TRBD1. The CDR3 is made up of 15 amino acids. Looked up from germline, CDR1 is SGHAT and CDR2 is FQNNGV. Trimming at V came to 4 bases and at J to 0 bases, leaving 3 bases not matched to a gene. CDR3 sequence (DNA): TGTGCCAGCAGCTCTGGACAGGTCTCTGGAAACACCATATATTTT. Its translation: CASSSGQVSGNTIYF.

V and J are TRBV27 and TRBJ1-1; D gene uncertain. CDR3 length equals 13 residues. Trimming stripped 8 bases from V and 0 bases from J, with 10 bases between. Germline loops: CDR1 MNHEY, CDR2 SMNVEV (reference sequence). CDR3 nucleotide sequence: TGTGCCAGCGGGTGGACTTTGAACACTGAAGCTTTCTTT. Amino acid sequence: CASGWTLNTEAFF.

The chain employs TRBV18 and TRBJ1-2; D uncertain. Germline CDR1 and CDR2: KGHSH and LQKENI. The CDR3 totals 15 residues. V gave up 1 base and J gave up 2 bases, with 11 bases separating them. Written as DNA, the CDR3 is TGTGCCAGCTCACCACTAGAGTATTCGAACTATGGCTACACCTTC. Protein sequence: CASSPLEYSNYGYTF.

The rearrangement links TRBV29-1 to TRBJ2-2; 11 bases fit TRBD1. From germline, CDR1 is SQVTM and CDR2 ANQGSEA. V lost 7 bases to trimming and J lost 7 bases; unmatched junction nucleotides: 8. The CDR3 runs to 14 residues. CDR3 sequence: CSARTGGFDGELFF. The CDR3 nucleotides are TGCAGCGCCCGGACAGGGGGCTTTGACGGGGAGCTGTTTTTT.

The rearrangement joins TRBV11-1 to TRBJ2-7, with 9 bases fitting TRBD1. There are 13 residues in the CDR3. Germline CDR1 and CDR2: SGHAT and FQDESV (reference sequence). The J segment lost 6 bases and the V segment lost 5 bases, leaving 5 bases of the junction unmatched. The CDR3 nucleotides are TGTGCCAGCAGCAACGACAGGGGGTCCGAGCAGTACTTC. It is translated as CASSNDRGSEQYF. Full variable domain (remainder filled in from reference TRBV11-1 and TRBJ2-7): EAEVAQSPRYKITEKSQAVAFWCDPISGHATLYWYRQILGQGPELLVQFQDESVVDDSQLPKDRFSAERLKGVDSTLKIQPAELGDSAMYLCASSNDRGSEQYFGPGTRLTVT.

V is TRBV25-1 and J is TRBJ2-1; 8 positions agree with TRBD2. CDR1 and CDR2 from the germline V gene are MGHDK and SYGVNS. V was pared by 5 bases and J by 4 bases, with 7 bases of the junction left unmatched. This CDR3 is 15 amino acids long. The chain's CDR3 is CASSLAGGPYNEQFF. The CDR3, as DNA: TGTGCCAGCAGTCTTGCGGGGGGCCCTTACAATGAGCAGTTCTTC.

CDR3 nucleotide sequence: TGTGCCAGCACAGGGGCGCGAAATGGCTACACCTTC. The encoded protein is CASTGARNGYTF. The chain couples TRBV2 to TRBJ1-2; possibly TRBD1 for D (6 bases). The ends were cut back, 7 bases at V and 6 bases at J, with 12 bases in the middle. In germline, CDR1 is SNHLY, CDR2 FYNNEI. The CDR3 contains 12 residues. The full variable domain, in which reference TRBV2 and TRBJ1-2 provide the parts outside the CDR3, is EPEVTQTPSHQVTQMGQEVILRCVPISNHLYFYWYRQILGQKVEFLVSFYNNEISEKSEIFDDQFSVERPDGSNFTLKIRSTKLEDSAMYFCASTGARNGYTFGSGTRLTVV.

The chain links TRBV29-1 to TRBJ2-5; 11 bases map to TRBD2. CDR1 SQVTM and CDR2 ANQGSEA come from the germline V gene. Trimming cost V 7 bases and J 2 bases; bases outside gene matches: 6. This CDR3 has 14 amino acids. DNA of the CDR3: TGCAGCGCCGGGCTAGCGGGGGGACAAGAGACCCAGTACTTC. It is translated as CSAGLAGGQETQYF.

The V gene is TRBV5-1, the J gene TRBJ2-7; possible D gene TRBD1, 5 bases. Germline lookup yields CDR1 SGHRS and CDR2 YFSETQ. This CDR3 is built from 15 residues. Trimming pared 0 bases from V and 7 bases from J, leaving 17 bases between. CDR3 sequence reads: CASSLDGRALGEQYF. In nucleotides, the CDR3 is TGCGCCAGCAGCTTGGATGGCAGGGCCCTTGGGGAGCAGTACTTC.

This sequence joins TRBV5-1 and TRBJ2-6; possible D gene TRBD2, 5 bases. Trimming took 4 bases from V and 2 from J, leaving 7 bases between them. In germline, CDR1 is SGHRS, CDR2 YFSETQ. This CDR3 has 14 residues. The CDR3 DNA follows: TGCGCCAGCAGCGCGGGCACTGGGGCCAACGTCCTGACTTTC. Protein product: CASSAGTGANVLTF.